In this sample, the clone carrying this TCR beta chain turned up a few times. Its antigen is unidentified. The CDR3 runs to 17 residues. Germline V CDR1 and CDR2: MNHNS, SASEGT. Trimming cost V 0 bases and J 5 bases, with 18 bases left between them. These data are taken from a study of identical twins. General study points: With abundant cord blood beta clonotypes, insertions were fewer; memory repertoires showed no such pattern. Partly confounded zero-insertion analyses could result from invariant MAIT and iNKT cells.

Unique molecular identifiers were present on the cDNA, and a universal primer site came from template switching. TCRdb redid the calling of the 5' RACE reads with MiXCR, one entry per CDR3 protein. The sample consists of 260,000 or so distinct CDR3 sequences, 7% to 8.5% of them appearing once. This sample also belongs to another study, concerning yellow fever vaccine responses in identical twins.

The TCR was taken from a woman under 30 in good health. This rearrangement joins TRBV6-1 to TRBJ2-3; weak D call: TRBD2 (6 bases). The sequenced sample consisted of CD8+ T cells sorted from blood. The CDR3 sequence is CASSEAQREISGDTQYF. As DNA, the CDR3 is TGTGCCAGCAGTGAAGCTCAACGGGAGATTAGCGGAGATACGCAGTATTTT.